Detailed here is one T cell receptor beta chain. In germline, CDR1 is SGHTS, CDR2 YDEGEE. Trimming at V came to 5 bases and at J to 1 base, leaving 2 bases not matched to a gene. The CDR3 is 13 residues long. Seattle patients were enrolled during active infection and followed longitudinally. Under the authors' procedure: Amplification of reference gene primers provided the estimated nucleated cell counts. Profiling relied on immunoSEQ multiplex PCR, and the TCRdb table lists in-frame clones only, not all of them. V and J calls and clone size are given by that table; D and trimming were obtained from the DNA. The table records roughly 380,000 clones, roughly nine tenths of them present only once. This record comes from a study of blood T cell repertoires in COVID-19. The wider study: COVID-19 samples collected from the United States, Italy and Spain covered acute and convalescent phases. From T cells, B-cell-depleted T cells, or PBMCs came the material, which was cDNA or gDNA.

The sequencing sample was made of peripheral blood. This chain joins TRBV5-8 and TRBJ1-1; TRBD1 matches 7 bases. This sequence was found in a woman aged 55-69 years with COVID-19, enrolled during active disease. CDR3 nucleotides: TGTGCCAGCAGGAGGACAGGGAACACTGAAGCTTTCTTT. Translating it yields CASRRTGNTEAFF.